This passage covers 20 T cell receptor beta chains from one sample sequenced in a study of blood T cell repertoires in COVID-19. This table comes from immunoSEQ multiplex PCR, and its TCRdb copy is limited to in-frame clones, with some not included. The data contain under 85,000 clones, about 80% of them singletons. The sample was peripheral blood. The receptors shown here come from a man between 50 and 59 years old with acute or convalescent COVID-19.

CDR3 sequence: CASSLEGGQSYNEQFF. CDR3 nucleotides: TGTGCCAGCAGCTTAGAGGGCGGACAGAGCTACAATGAGCAGTTCTTC. The chain is built from TRBV11-3 and TRBJ2-1; TRBD1 is a possible D gene (6 bases). Germline CDR1 SGHNT, CDR2 YENEEA. Trimming took off 0 bases at V and 3 bases at J, with 12 bases between the two ends. This CDR3 is built from 16 residues.

The chain carries TRBV2 and TRBJ1-1; tentative D call: TRBD1 (6 bases). V gave up 5 bases and J gave up 1 base, with 8 bases separating them. CDR3 size: 13 residues. Germline V lookup: CDR1 SNHLY, CDR2 FYNNEI. The CDR3 DNA is TGTGCCAGCAGTCAGGGGCCGAACACTGAAGCTTTCTTT. Its translation: CASSQGPNTEAFF.

The chain joins TRBV5-1 to TRBJ2-3, with a weak D call TRBD1 (6 bases). This CDR3 contains 14 residues. The ends were cut back, 0 bases at V and 4 bases at J, with 9 bases in the middle. Germline CDR1 SGHRS, CDR2 YFSETQ. CDR3 DNA: TGCGCCAGCAGCTTGGAATGGGGGCCAGATACGCAGTATTTT. This encodes CASSLEWGPDTQYF. The full variable domain, rest sourced from reference TRBV5-1 and TRBJ2-3, is KAGVTQTPRYLIKTRGQQVTLSCSPISGHRSVSWYQQTPGQGLQFLFEYFSETQRNKGNFPGRFSGRQFSNSRSEMNVSTLELGDSALYLCASSLEWGPDTQYFGPGTRLTVL.

The genes are TRBV18 and TRBJ1-6, with 8 bases matching TRBD1. Germline loops: CDR1 KGHSH, CDR2 LQKENI. V shed 2 bases and J 0 bases; nucleotides not matched to a gene: 12. The CDR3 runs to 20 residues. CDR3 sequence reads: CASSPGGQGRGSSYNSPLHF. CDR3 DNA sequence: TGTGCCAGCTCACCAGGCGGACAGGGCAGGGGTAGCTCCTATAATTCACCCCTCCACTTT.

This chain links TRBV14 with TRBJ2-7; D is ambiguous. Germline loops: CDR1 SGHDN, CDR2 FVKESK. CDR3 size: 13 residues. Trimming cost V 1 base and J 5 bases, with 9 bases left between them. In nucleotides, the CDR3 is TGTGCCAGCAGCCAAGTTCGCCGCGACGAGCAGTACTTC. It encodes CASSQVRRDEQYF.

CDR3 in amino acids: CSVDVPGAPYNEQFF. The CDR3 nucleotides read TGCAGCGTTGATGTTCCGGGAGCGCCCTACAATGAGCAGTTCTTC. The rearrangement joins TRBV29-1 to TRBJ2-1; weak D call: TRBD2 (6 bases). The V end lost 3 bases, the J end lost 2 bases, and 14 bases lay between the germline ends. The CDR3 has 15 residues. Germline CDR1 and CDR2: SQVTM and ANQGSEA.

This chain uses TRBV18 with TRBJ1-6; D is uncertain. Germline V gene data show CDR1 as KGHSH and CDR2 as LQKENI. The CDR3 length is 14 residues. The ends were cut back, 2 bases at V and 7 bases at J, with 9 bases in the middle. The CDR3 reads CASSPEGGNSPLHF. Written as DNA, the CDR3 is TGTGCCAGCTCACCAGAGGGAGGAAATTCACCCCTCCACTTT.

This chain joins TRBV14 and TRBJ1-1; tentatively, D is TRBD1 (5 bases). V lost 0 bases and J lost 4, with 18 bases in between. Looked up from germline, CDR1 is SGHDN and CDR2 is FVKESK. This CDR3 region has 17 residues. As DNA, the CDR3 is TGTGCCAGCAGCCAAGATCCCAGGGAGGGAGGTGGCACTGAAGCTTTCTTT. It translates to CASSQDPREGGGTEAFF.

This chain connects TRBV27 to TRBJ1-2, with 7 nucleotides matching TRBD1. V lost 5 bases to trimming and J lost 6 bases; unmatched junction nucleotides: 12. The V gene's germline CDR1 is MNHEY and CDR2 SMNVEV (reference sequence). The CDR3 has 15 amino acids. The CDR3 protein is CASSPRQGRENGYTF. CDR3 coding DNA: TGTGCCAGCAGTCCACGACAGGGCCGCGAAAATGGCTACACCTTC.

The chain carries TRBV9 and TRBJ1-2; D remains ambiguous. CDR3 length: 14 residues. Per the germline V gene, CDR1 is SGDLS and CDR2 is YYNGEE. The V end was cut by 2 bases, the J end by 7 bases, with 15 bases between. Written as DNA, the CDR3 is TGTGCCAGCAGCGTCGCGCTCCAAGCATCTGGCTACACCTTC. Its translation is CASSVALQASGYTF. The whole variable domain, remainder taken from reference TRBV9 and TRBJ1-2, is DSGVTQTPKHLITATGQRVTLRCSPRSGDLSVYWYQQSLDQGLQFLIQYYNGEERAKGNILERFSAQQFPDLHSELNLSSLELGDSALYFCASSVALQASGYTFGSGTRLTVV.

The rearrangement links TRBV19 to TRBJ1-1; no reliable D call. Trimming left V 6 bases short and J 8 bases short, with 16 bases between. The CDR3 is made up of 13 amino acids. Germline CDR1 and CDR2: LNHDA and SQIVND (reference sequence). The CDR3 reads CASSRDYQWEAFF. DNA of the CDR3: TGTGCCAGTAGCCGAGACTACCAGTGGGAAGCTTTCTTT. Full variable domain (missing parts from reference TRBV19 and TRBJ1-1): DGGITQSPKYLFRKEGQNVTLSCEQNLNHDAMYWYRQDPGQGLRLIYYSQIVNDFQKGDIAEGYSVSREKKESFPLTVTSAQKNPTAFYLCASSRDYQWEAFFGQGTRLTVV.

V gene TRBV9 combines with J gene TRBJ1-2; TRBD1 might be the D (5 bases). CDR1 SGDLS and CDR2 YYNGEE come from the germline V gene. V shed 4 bases and J shed 2 bases, with 12 bases lying between them. This CDR3 has 14 amino acids. DNA of the CDR3: TGTGCCAGCAGCTTGGCACGGGGGAACTATGGCTACACCTTC. Encoded protein: CASSLARGNYGYTF.

The chain employs TRBV28 and TRBJ2-1, with a tentative D call TRBD1 (6 bases). V shed 2 bases and J shed 10 bases, with 12 bases lying between them. The length of the CDR3 is 13 residues. CDR1 MDHEN and CDR2 SYDVKM come from the germline V gene. This CDR3 is CASSLLGADEQFF. The CDR3 nucleotides read TGTGCCAGCAGTTTACTGGGGGCGGACGAGCAGTTCTTC.

This sequence joins TRBV9 and TRBJ1-1; 8 bases match TRBD1. The CDR3 has 13 residues. CDR1 is SGDLS and CDR2 is YYNGEE in the germline V gene. V gave up 4 bases and J gave up 4 bases; unmatched junction bases: 3. CDR3 residues: CASSFGQGTEAFF. In DNA, the CDR3 is TGTGCCAGCAGCTTCGGACAGGGCACTGAAGCTTTCTTT.

The chain has TRBV5-4 and TRBJ1-1; TRBD1 agrees at 10 bases. Trimming took 3 bases from V and 2 from J; bases not matched to a gene: 7. The CDR3 runs 16 residues. The germline V gene encodes CDR1 SGHNT and CDR2 YYREEE (reference sequence). CDR3 sequence: CASSSGQGIGNTEAFF. The CDR3 DNA reads TGTGCCAGCAGCTCGGGACAGGGGATTGGAAACACTGAAGCTTTCTTT.

A few counts support this clone. Compared with germline, one end of the junction differs, possibly owing to a read error. The chain uses TRBV7-2 and TRBJ1-2, with 8 bases aligning to TRBD1. The CDR3 is 13 residues long. Germline V gene sequence: CDR1 SGHTA, CDR2 FQGNSA. The CDR3: CASSRPPHRGVLF. The CDR3 DNA reads as TGTGCCAGCAGCAGACCCCCCCACAGGGGGGTCCTTTTC.

The V call is TRBV3-1 (or the pseudogene TRBV3-2), the J call TRBJ2-3, with 7 bases aligning to TRBD2. CDR1 and CDR2 (germline): LGHDT, YNNKEL (reference sequence). The CDR3 runs to 18 residues. Unmatched junction bases numbered 10, after V lost 0 bases and J lost 1 base. The CDR3 sequence is CASSQDPSASGRTDTQYF. The CDR3 region has the DNA TGTGCCAGCAGCCAAGATCCCTCAGCTAGCGGACGCACAGATACGCAGTATTTT.

V usage is TRBV13 and J usage is TRBJ2-1; 13 bases fit TRBD2. CDR1 and CDR2 (germline): PRHDT, FYEKMQ (reference sequence). V was pared by 6 bases and J by 6 bases, with 8 bases of the junction left unmatched. The CDR3 has 16 amino acids. The CDR3 DNA follows: TGTGCCAGCAGACTTCGAGGACTAGCGGGAGTCAATGAGCAGTTCTTC. This gives the protein CASRLRGLAGVNEQFF.

The CDR3 is CASSLVPQGLAGANVLTF. The CDR3 DNA reads TGTGCCAGCAGCTTAGTCCCCCAGGGGCTAGCTGGGGCCAACGTCCTGACTTTC. The chain has TRBV7-2 and TRBJ2-6, with D perhaps TRBD1 (6 bases). Germline V gives CDR1 SGHTA, CDR2 FQGNSA. This CDR3 contains 18 residues. V was clipped by 1 base and J by 2 bases, with 15 bases between them.

Only one count was recorded for this clone. V and J are TRBV3-1 (or the pseudogene TRBV3-2) and TRBJ1-1, with 10 bases fitting TRBD1. J lost 9 bases, V lost 4 bases, and 5 bases had no gene match. This CDR3 spans 13 amino acids. Germline loops: CDR1 LGHDT, CDR2 YNNKEL (reference sequence). The CDR3 DNA reads TGTGCCAGCAGCCGCCGACAGGGGGCTCAAGCTTTCTTT. This codes for CASSRRQGAQAFF.